The source of this TCR beta chain is a study of shared clonotypes between healthy human individuals. Study-wide results and limits: Non-shared clonotypes were found to have lower generation probabilities than the clonotypes that were shared by all four of the sorted-subset donors. Large sequencing depth failed to make sorted-subset sequencing complete, rarefaction showed. The study found approximately 5% of naive CD4 clonotypes shared across a handful of donors.

Trimming removed 2 bases from V and 0 bases from J, with 14 bases in between. Germline V gives CDR1 GTSNPN, CDR2 SVGIG (reference sequence). The length of the CDR3 is 16 residues. This clone showed up many times. Its antigen remains unidentified. Sequenced by immunoSEQ multiplex PCR; TCRdb stores in-frame clones only, minus some. The data contain hundreds of thousands of clones, around 72% of them seen just once; the ten biggest clones take up under 2%. Sequenced: memory CD4+ T cells sorted from blood. The subset was: CD45RA-negative fraction. The V call is TRBV30, the J call TRBJ1-5; tentatively, D is TRBD1 (5 bases). The origin of this receptor is a woman in her 30s in good health. The CDR3 loop is CAWSWGGIYSNQPQHF. The DNA of the CDR3 is TGTGCCTGGAGTTGGGGCGGAATATATAGCAATCAGCCCCAGCATTTT.